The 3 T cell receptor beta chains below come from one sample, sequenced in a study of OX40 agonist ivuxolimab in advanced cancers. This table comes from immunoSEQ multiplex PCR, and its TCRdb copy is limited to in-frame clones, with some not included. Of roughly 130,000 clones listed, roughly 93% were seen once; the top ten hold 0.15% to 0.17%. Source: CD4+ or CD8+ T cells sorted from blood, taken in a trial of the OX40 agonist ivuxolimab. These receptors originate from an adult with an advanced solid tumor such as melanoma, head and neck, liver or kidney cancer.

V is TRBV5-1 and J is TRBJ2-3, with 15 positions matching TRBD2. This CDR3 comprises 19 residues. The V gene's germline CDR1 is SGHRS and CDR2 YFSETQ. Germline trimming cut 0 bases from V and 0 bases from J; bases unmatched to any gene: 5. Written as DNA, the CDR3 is TGCGCCAGCAGCTTGGGTAGGGGGACTAGCGGGAGGAGCACAGATACGCAGTATTTT. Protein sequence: CASSLGRGTSGRSTDTQYF.

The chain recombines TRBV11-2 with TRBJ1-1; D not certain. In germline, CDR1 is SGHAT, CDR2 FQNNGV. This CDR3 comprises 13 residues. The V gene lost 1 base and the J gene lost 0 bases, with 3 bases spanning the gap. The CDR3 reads CASSLGLNTEAFF. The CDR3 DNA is TGTGCCAGCAGCTTAGGTTTGAACACTGAAGCTTTCTTT. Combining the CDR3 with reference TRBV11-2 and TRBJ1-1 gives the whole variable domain EAGVAQSPRYKIIEKRQSVAFWCNPISGHATLYWYQQILGQGPKLLIQFQNNGVVDDSQLPKDRFSAERLKGVDSTLKIQPAKLEDSAVYLCASSLGLNTEAFFGQGTRLTVV.

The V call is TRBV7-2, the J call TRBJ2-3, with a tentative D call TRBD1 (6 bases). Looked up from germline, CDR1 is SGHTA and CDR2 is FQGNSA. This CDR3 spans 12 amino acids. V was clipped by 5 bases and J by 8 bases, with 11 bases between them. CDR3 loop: CASSANRATQYF. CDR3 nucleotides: TGTGCCAGCAGCGCCAACAGGGCTACGCAGTATTTT.